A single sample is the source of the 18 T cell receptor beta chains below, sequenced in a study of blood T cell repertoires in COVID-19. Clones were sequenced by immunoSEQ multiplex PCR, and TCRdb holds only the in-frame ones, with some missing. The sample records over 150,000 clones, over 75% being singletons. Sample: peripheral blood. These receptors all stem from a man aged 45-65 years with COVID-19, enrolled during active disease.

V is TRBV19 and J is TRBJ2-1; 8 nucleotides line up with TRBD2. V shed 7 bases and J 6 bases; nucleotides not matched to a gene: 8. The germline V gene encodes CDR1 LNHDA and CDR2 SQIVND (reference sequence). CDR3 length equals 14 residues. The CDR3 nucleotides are TGTGCCAGTAACTACCAAGCGGGAGCCAATGAGCAGTTCTTC. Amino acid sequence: CASNYQAGANEQFF.

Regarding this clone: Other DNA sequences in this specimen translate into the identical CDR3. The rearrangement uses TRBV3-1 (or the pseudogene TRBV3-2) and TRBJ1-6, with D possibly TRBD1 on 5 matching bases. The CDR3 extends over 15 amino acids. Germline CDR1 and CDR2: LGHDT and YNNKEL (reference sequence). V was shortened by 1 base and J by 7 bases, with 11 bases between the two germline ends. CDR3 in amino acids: CASSQGGQGNSPLHF. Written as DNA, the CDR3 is TGTGCCAGCAGCCAAGGGGGCCAGGGCAATTCACCCCTCCACTTT.

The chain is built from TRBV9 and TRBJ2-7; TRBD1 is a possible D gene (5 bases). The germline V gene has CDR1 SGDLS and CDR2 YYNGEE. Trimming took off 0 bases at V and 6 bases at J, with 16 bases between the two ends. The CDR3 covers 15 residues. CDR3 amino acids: CASSVGVQGQGEQYF. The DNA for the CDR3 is TGTGCCAGCAGCGTAGGGGTCCAGGGTCAGGGCGAGCAGTACTTC.

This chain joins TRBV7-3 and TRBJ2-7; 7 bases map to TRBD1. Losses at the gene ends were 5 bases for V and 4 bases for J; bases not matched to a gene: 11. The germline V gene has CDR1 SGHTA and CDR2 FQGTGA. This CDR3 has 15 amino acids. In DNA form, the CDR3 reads TGTGCCAGCAGCCCAACAGGGGACAACTTTTACGAGCAGTACTTC. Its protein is CASSPTGDNFYEQYF. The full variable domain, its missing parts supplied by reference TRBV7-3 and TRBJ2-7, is GAGVSQTPSNKVTEKGKYVELRCDPISGHTALYWYRQSLGQGPEFLIYFQGTGAADDSGLPNDRFFAVRPEGSVSTLKIQRTERGDSAVYLCASSPTGDNFYEQYFGPGTRLTVT.

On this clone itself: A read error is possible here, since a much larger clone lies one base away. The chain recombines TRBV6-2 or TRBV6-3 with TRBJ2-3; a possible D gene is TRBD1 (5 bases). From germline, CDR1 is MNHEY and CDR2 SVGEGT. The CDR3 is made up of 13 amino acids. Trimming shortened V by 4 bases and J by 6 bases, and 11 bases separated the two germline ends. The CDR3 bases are TGTGCCAGCAGTTGGGGCCCTGGCGATACGCAGTATTTT. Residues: CASSWGPGDTQYF.

The CDR3 DNA reads as TGTGCCAGCAGTTACTCGGGGGGAGTGAAAAACATTCAGTACTTC. Translating gives CASSYSGGVKNIQYF. The V and J genes are TRBV6-5 and TRBJ2-4; D is possibly TRBD2 (6 bases). The CDR3 spans 15 residues. V was trimmed by 0 bases and J by 4 bases, leaving 10 bases between them. Germline CDR1 and CDR2: MNHEY and SVGAGI.

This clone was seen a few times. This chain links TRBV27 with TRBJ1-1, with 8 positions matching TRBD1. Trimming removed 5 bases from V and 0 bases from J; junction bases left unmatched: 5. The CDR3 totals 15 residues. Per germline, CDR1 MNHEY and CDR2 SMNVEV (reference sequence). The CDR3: CASSNGQGVNTEAFF. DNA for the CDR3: TGTGCCAGCAGTAACGGACAGGGAGTGAACACTGAAGCTTTCTTT.

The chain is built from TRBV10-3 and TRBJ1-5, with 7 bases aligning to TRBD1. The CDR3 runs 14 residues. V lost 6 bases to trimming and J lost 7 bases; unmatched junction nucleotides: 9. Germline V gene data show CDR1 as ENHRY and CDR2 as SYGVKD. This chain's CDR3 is CAISSGQWDQPQHF. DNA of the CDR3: TGTGCCATCAGCTCGGGACAGTGGGACCAGCCCCAGCATTTT.

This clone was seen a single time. The CDR3 DNA reads TGTGCCAGTAGTATATCTCCTAGCGGGAGGATTAGTAGGATGTACAATGAGCAGTTCTTC. Its protein is CASSISPSGRISRMYNEQFF. The chain employs TRBV19 and TRBJ2-1, with 11 positions matching TRBD2. In germline, CDR1 is LNHDA, CDR2 SQIVND (reference sequence). The trim removed 2 bases at V and 4 bases at J, leaving 16 bases unmatched. CDR3 length: 20 amino acids.

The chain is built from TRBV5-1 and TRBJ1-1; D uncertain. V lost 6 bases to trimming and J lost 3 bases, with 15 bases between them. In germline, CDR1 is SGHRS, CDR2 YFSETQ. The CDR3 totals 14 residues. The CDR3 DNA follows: TGCGCCAGCAACCCGGACGGGGTGGACACTGAAGCTTTCTTT. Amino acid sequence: CASNPDGVDTEAFF.

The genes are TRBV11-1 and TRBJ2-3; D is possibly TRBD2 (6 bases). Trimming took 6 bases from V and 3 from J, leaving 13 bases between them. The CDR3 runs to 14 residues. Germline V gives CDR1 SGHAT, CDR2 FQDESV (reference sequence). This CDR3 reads CASSVDYTTDTQYF. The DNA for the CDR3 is TGTGCCAGCAGTGTGGACTATACTACAGATACGCAGTATTTT.

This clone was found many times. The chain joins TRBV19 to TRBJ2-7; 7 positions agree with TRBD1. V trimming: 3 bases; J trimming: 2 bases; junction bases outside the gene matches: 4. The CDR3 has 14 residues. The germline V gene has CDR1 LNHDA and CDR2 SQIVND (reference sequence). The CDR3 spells CASSMGQLTYEQYF. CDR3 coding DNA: TGTGCCAGTAGTATGGGACAGCTCACCTACGAGCAGTACTTC.

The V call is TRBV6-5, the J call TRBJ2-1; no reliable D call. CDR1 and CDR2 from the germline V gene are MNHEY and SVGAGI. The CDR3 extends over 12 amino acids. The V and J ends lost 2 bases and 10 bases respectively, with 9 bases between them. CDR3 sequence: CASSYKRGEQFF. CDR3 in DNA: TGTGCCAGCAGTTACAAGCGTGGGGAGCAGTTCTTC.

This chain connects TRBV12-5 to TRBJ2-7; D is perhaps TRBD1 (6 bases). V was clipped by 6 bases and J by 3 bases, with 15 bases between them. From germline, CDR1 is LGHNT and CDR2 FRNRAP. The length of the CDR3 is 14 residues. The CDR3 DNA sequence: TGTGCTAGTGGAAGGAGACAGGCAAACTACGAGCAGTACTTC. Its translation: CASGRRQANYEQYF. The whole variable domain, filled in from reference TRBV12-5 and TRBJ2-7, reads DARVTQTPRHKVTEMGQEVTMRCQPILGHNTVFWYRQTMMQGLELLAYFRNRAPLDDSGMPKDRFSAEMPDATLATLKIQPSEPRDSAVYFCASGRRQANYEQYFGPGTRLTVT.

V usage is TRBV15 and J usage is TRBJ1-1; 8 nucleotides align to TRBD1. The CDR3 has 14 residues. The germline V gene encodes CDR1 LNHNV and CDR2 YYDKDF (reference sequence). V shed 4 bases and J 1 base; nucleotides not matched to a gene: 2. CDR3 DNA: TGTGCCACCAGCAAGGACAGGGCGAACACTGAAGCTTTCTTT. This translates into CATSKDRANTEAFF. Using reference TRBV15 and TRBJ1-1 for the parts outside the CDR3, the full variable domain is DAMVIQNPRYQVTQFGKPVTLSCSQTLNHNVMYWYQQKSSQAPKLLFHYYDKDFNNEADTPDNFQSRRPNTSFCFLDIRSPGLGDTAMYLCATSKDRANTEAFFGQGTRLTVV.

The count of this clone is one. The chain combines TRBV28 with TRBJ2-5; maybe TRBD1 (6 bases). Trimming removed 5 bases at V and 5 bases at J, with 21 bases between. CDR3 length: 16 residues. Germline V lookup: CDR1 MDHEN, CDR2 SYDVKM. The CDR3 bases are TGTGCCAGCAGTCCCAAACAGGGCTTGCTGAGGGAGACCCAGTACTTC. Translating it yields CASSPKQGLLRETQYF.

The CDR3 is CASGLVRETSGRENEQFF. CDR3 bases: TGTGCTAGTGGTTTGGTACGCGAGACTAGCGGGAGGGAAAATGAGCAGTTCTTC. V gene TRBV12-5 combines with J gene TRBJ2-1; 14 nucleotides align to TRBD2. Germline V gene data show CDR1 as LGHNT and CDR2 as FRNRAP. Germline trimming cut 0 bases from V and 7 bases from J; bases unmatched to any gene: 8. CDR3 length: 18 amino acids.

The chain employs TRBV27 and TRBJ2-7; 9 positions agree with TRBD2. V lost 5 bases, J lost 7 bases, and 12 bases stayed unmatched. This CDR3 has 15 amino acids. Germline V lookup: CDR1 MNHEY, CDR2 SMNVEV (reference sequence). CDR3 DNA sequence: TGTGCCAGCAGTCCGTCTCGAGCGGGGGGAGGAGAGCAGTACTTC. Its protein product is CASSPSRAGGGEQYF.